What follows describes a single TCR beta chain. TCRdb's copy holds only in-frame clones and misses some; the assay was immunoSEQ multiplex PCR. The sample carries about 960,000 clones, around three quarters recorded once. Germline V gene sequence: CDR1 MNHEY, CDR2 SVGAGI. V was pared by 6 bases and J by 2 bases, with 5 bases of the junction left unmatched. CDR3 length: 15 amino acids. The record originates from a study of shared clonotypes between healthy human individuals. Donors comprised only Caucasian adults living in Nashville, Tennessee. This sequence originates from a man younger than 35 in good health. Specimen: memory CD4+ T cells sorted from blood. Specified subset: CD45RA-negative fraction. J is TRBJ2-1 and V is TRBV6-5; 9 bases map to TRBD2. The CDR3 sequence: CASSRLAATYNEQFF. The CDR3 DNA reads as TGTGCCAGCAGCAGACTAGCGGCGACCTACAATGAGCAGTTCTTC.